Below are 23 T cell receptor beta chains sequenced from a single sample in a study of blood T cells in healthy people across ages. Then a second PCR, running roughly 7 to 11 cycles, was carried out with a sample-barcoded 5' primer and a J-beta primer mix. MiXCR, applied by TCRdb to the 5' RACE reads, yields one record per CDR3 protein. The sample contains about 640,000 distinct CDR3 sequences, approximately 30% of which appear only once. The sequenced material came from blood. These receptor sequences come from a woman of 80 years or more in good health.

This clonotype was recorded at least ten times. J is TRBJ2-1 and V is TRBV20-1; 9 positions agree with TRBD1. CDR3 length equals 13 residues. The V gene's germline CDR1 is DFQATT and CDR2 SNEGSKA (reference sequence). The trim removed 3 bases at V and 8 bases at J, leaving 5 bases unmatched. CDR3 sequence reads: CSARTGGGYEQFF. CDR3 coding DNA: TGCAGTGCTAGGACAGGGGGAGGCTATGAGCAGTTCTTC.

In its sample, this clonotype was seen many times. This chain links TRBV4-2 with TRBJ1-5; the D is unclear. This CDR3 spans 15 amino acids. The germline V and J ends were trimmed by 1 base and 6 bases, with 13 bases remaining between them. Germline values: CDR1 LGHNA, CDR2 YNFKEQ. In DNA form, the CDR3 reads TGTGCCAGCAGCCAAGGGGCGAGCGGCGGTCAGCCCCAGCATTTT. Its protein is CASSQGASGGQPQHF.

V and J are TRBV7-2 and TRBJ1-5; D is undetermined. Germline loops: CDR1 SGHTA, CDR2 FQGNSA. Deletions cut 1 base from V and 4 bases from J, with 17 bases between. The CDR3 totals 17 residues. The CDR3 sequence: CASSLGVGREGNQPQHF. DNA for the CDR3: TGTGCCAGCAGCTTAGGGGTGGGTCGTGAAGGGAATCAGCCCCAGCATTTT.

The chain is built from TRBV7-2 and TRBJ2-1; D uncertain. Per the germline V gene, CDR1 is SGHTA and CDR2 is FQGNSA. The length of the CDR3 is 13 residues. V lost 3 bases to trimming and J lost 6 bases, with 9 bases between them. For the CDR3, the DNA is TGTGCCAGCAGCTTCCGGGCCCTCAATGAGCAGTTCTTC. Amino acid sequence: CASSFRALNEQFF.

V usage is TRBV6-2 or TRBV6-3 and J usage is TRBJ1-1; D perhaps matches TRBD1 (6 bases). This CDR3 has 14 residues. The germline V gene encodes CDR1 MNHEY and CDR2 SVGEGT. V shed 8 bases and J shed 4 bases, with 17 bases lying between them. As DNA, the CDR3 is TGTGCCAGCTCCTTCGGGGGGCACGGCACTGAAGCTTTCTTT. Translated, it gives CASSFGGHGTEAFF.

This clonotype was recorded once. The chain is built from TRBV4-1 and TRBJ2-1, with 7 bases identical to TRBD1. Germline V lookup: CDR1 MGHRA, CDR2 YSYEKL. This CDR3 has 15 residues. With 1 base clipped from V and 6 bases from J, the junction kept 6 bases outside the gene matches. The CDR3 sequence is CASSQGPGQFNEQFF. The CDR3, as DNA: TGCGCCAGCAGCCAAGGCCCGGGACAGTTCAATGAGCAGTTCTTC.

In this sample, this clonotype turned up many times. The chain combines TRBV6-1 with TRBJ2-5; tentatively, D is TRBD1 or TRBD2 (5 bases each). The CDR3 is made up of 14 amino acids. Germline loops: CDR1 MNHNS, CDR2 SASEGT. Trimming left V 2 bases short and J 5 bases short, with 12 bases between. The CDR3, as DNA: TGTGCCAGCAGTGAAATTGGGGGATCGGAGACCCAGTACTTC. It is translated as CASSEIGGSETQYF.

This clonotype was counted many times. This chain joins TRBV7-2 and TRBJ1-6; D not resolved. Trimming removed 3 bases at V and 7 bases at J, with 10 bases between. This CDR3 has 14 amino acids. The germline V gene has CDR1 SGHTA and CDR2 FQGNSA. CDR3 sequence reads: CASSLDGSNSPLHF. CDR3 nucleotide sequence: TGTGCCAGCAGCTTGGACGGATCCAATTCACCCCTCCACTTT.

The chain is built from TRBV5-1 and TRBJ2-1; 9 bases map to TRBD2. The junction had 8 bases not matched to a gene; V was cut back by 4 bases and J by 3 bases. Germline CDR1 SGHRS, CDR2 YFSETQ. The CDR3 has 16 residues. The CDR3 protein is CASSPLVAGVYNEQFF. The CDR3 DNA reads as TGCGCCAGCAGCCCCTTAGTAGCGGGGGTCTACAATGAGCAGTTCTTC.

This clonotype occurred a few times. The chain links TRBV20-1 to TRBJ2-2; TRBD1 aligns across 8 bases. Germline CDR1 reads DFQATT; CDR2 reads SNEGSKA (reference sequence). CDR3 size: 17 residues. V lost 3 bases and J lost 4; bases outside the gene matches: 13. DNA for the CDR3: TGCAGTGCTAGGGTCGACAGGGGTCCTCAATTCACCGGGGAGCTGTTTTTT. It codes for CSARVDRGPQFTGELFF.

Of note for this clonotype: With a much larger clone just one base away, this may be a read error. The conserved phenylalanine or tryptophan is not found at the CDR3 terminus, so this likely reflects a read error. The V call is TRBV7-2, the J call TRBJ1-4; 10 bases are a match to TRBD1. V lost 5 bases, J lost 7 bases, and 4 bases stayed unmatched. The germline V gene encodes CDR1 SGHTA and CDR2 FQGNSA. The CDR3 is 14 amino acids. CDR3 DNA sequence: TGTGCCAGCAGCGTGGACAGGGGGATTGAAAAACTGTTTTTG. It is translated as CASSVDRGIEKLFL.

This clonotype has a count of ten or more. The genes are TRBV6-6 and TRBJ2-7; TRBD2 agrees at 7 bases. CDR3 length: 17 amino acids. CDR1 and CDR2 (germline): MNHNY, SVGAGI (reference sequence). The ends lost 4 bases at V and 2 bases at J; junction bases unmatched: 14. The CDR3 protein is CASSLRKPVAGTYEQYF. As DNA, the CDR3 is TGTGCCAGCAGTTTGCGAAAGCCGGTAGCGGGCACCTACGAGCAGTACTTC.

This clonotype was counted at least ten times. The chain uses TRBV20-1 and TRBJ2-1; TRBD2 is a possible D gene (5 bases). The V and J ends lost 1 base and 6 bases respectively, with 7 bases between them. The CDR3 is made up of 12 amino acids. CDR1 DFQATT and CDR2 SNEGSKA come from the germline V gene (reference sequence). The CDR3 protein is CSARASLNEQFF. CDR3 nucleotide sequence: TGCAGTGCTAGAGCTAGCCTCAATGAGCAGTTCTTC.

In its sample, this clonotype was seen many times. This chain links TRBV7-9 with TRBJ2-7; D uncertain. Trimming pared 7 bases from V and 3 bases from J, leaving 10 bases between. The CDR3 sequence is 12 residues long. Germline assignment: CDR1 SEHNR and CDR2 FQNEAQ (reference sequence). The CDR3 loop is CASTSDLYEQYF. Here the CDR3 DNA reads TGTGCCAGCACCTCAGACCTCTACGAGCAGTACTTC.

There are many counts of this clonotype. The J gene is TRBJ2-2, the V gene TRBV29-1, with D perhaps matching TRBD1 (5 bases). V lost 3 bases and J 1 base, leaving 9 bases between the germline ends. The germline CDR1 and CDR2 sequences are SQVTM and ANQGSEA. This CDR3 comprises 14 residues. Written as DNA, the CDR3 is TGCAGCGTTGATGGGGCCAGGAACACCGGGGAGCTGTTTTTT. Residues: CSVDGARNTGELFF.

In its sample, this clonotype was seen many times. The chain carries TRBV3-1 and TRBJ1-1, with 11 bases fitting TRBD1. The ends lost 1 base at V and 4 bases at J; junction bases unmatched: 2. The CDR3 spans 15 residues. The germline V gene has CDR1 LGHDT and CDR2 YNNKEL (reference sequence). The CDR3 coding sequence is TGTGCCAGCAGCCAAGGGGGGACAGGGGGCACTGAAGCTTTCTTT. Its translation is CASSQGGTGGTEAFF.

The CDR3 is CASSPKGGVNEQYF. The CDR3 DNA reads TGTGCCAGCAGCCCCAAGGGAGGGGTCAACGAGCAGTACTTC. This chain uses TRBV9 with TRBJ2-5; 7 positions agree with TRBD2. The J call may not be correct, given that the DNA end is closer to TRBJ2-7. CDR1 is SGDLS, CDR2 YYNGEE, per germline. CDR3 length: 14 residues.

This clonotype was observed at least ten times. The gene calls are TRBV5-8 and TRBJ2-3; D is possibly TRBD2 (6 bases). Germline CDR1 SGHTS, CDR2 YDEGEE. The CDR3 has 16 amino acids. The V end was cut by 3 bases, the J end by 0 bases, with 14 bases between. CDR3 sequence: CASSSGGFTSTDTQYF. The CDR3 coding sequence is TGTGCCAGCAGCTCCGGGGGATTTACTAGCACAGATACGCAGTATTTT.

The gene calls are TRBV30 and TRBJ2-7; D might be TRBD1 or TRBD2, each matching 5 bases. Germline lookup yields CDR1 GTSNPN and CDR2 SVGIG (reference sequence). The length of the CDR3 is 12 residues. The V end was cut by 7 bases, the J end by 4 bases, with 14 bases between. The DNA of the CDR3 is TGTGCCTTCCAGACGGGGCCTTACGAGCAGTACTTC. Its protein product is CAFQTGPYEQYF.

With regard to this clonotype: This clone may be a read error of a much larger clone one base away. The chain employs TRBV5-1 and TRBJ2-7; D may be TRBD1 or TRBD2 (7 bases each). The CDR3 loop spans 15 amino acids. Trimming removed 7 bases from V and 4 bases from J, with 21 bases in between. Per germline, CDR1 SGHRS and CDR2 YFSETQ. For the CDR3, the DNA is TGCGCCAGCTGGGCAGGGGGGGGCCCACCATACGAGCAGTACTTC. It encodes CASWAGGGPPYEQYF.

In the case of this clonotype: A read error may explain this, as a much larger clone is one base away. The chain uses TRBV29-1 and TRBJ2-7, with a weak D call TRBD1 (6 bases). The V gene's germline CDR1 is SQVTM and CDR2 ANQGSEA. CDR3 length: 14 amino acids. V lost 7 bases to trimming and J lost 7 bases, with 23 bases between them. The CDR3 sequence: CSAARGGVAGEQYF. CDR3 nucleotides: TGCAGCGCGGCACGAGGGGGTGTTGCGGGTGAGCAGTACTTC.

The genes are TRBV11-3 and TRBJ2-2; D may be TRBD1 (6 bases). V was cut by 4 bases and J by 4 bases, with 10 bases left in between. The germline gives CDR1 SGHNT, CDR2 YENEEA. CDR3 size: 14 residues. Written as DNA, the CDR3 is TGTGCCAGCAGCTGGGGGCGTGGCACCGGGGAGCTGTTTTTT. Translating gives CASSWGRGTGELFF. Full variable domain (missing parts from reference TRBV11-3 and TRBJ2-2): EAGVVQSPRYKIIEKKQPVAFWCNPISGHNTLYWYLQNLGQGPELLIRYENEEAVDDSQLPKDRFSAERLKGVDSTLKIQPAELGDSAVYLCASSWGRGTGELFFGEGSRLTVL.

The CDR3 nucleotides read TGTGCCAGCCGGCCCACCTTTACGAGTAGCAATCAGCCCCAGCATTTT. Amino acid sequence: CASRPTFTSSNQPQHF. The V and J genes are TRBV6-1 and TRBJ1-5; D ambiguous. The germline V gene encodes CDR1 MNHNS and CDR2 SASEGT. This CDR3 has 16 amino acids. Trimming pared 8 bases from V and 0 bases from J, leaving 17 bases between.